Listed below are T cell receptor beta chains from one sample, sequenced in a study of blood T cell repertoires in COVID-19. Profiled with immunoSEQ multiplex PCR; TCRdb holds only in-frame clones, not every one. The sample lists about 210,000 clones, approximately 85% occurring once. Specimen: peripheral blood. The receptors stem from a woman between 65 and 79 years old with COVID-19, enrolled during active disease. CDR3s include the opening cysteine and the closing phenylalanine or tryptophan. D genes are given only for firm matches. Clone size is shown for a subset of rows, as once, few, many or a class of expanded clone.

v_call: TRBV4-3; clone_size: once; d_call: .; j_call: TRBJ1-2; cdr3_nt: TGCGCCAGCAGCCAAGGGGAGACAGGAGCTAACTATGGCTACACCTTC; cdr3_aa: CASSQGETGANYGYTF
v_call: TRBV6-2/TRBV6-3; clone_size: .; d_call: .; j_call: TRBJ2-7; cdr3_nt: TGTGCCAGCAGTCAGCTAGGAGACTCCTACGAGCAGTACTTC; cdr3_aa: CASSQLGDSYEQYF
v_call: TRBV20-1; clone_size: .; d_call: .; j_call: TRBJ1-1; cdr3_nt: TGCAGTGCTAGTGGAGTCACTGAAGCTTTCTTT; cdr3_aa: CSASGVTEAFF
v_call: TRBV4-3; clone_size: .; d_call: TRBD1; j_call: TRBJ2-4; cdr3_nt: TGCGCCAGCAGCAGCGACGACAGGGACCCCAAAAACATTCAGTACTTC; cdr3_aa: CASSSDDRDPKNIQYF
v_call: TRBV27; clone_size: .; d_call: TRBD1; j_call: TRBJ1-2; cdr3_nt: TGTGCCAGCAGTCCCGATAGACAGGGAAGGGAGGGCTACACCTTC; cdr3_aa: CASSPDRQGREGYTF
v_call: TRBV4-3; clone_size: .; d_call: .; j_call: TRBJ2-5; cdr3_nt: TGCGCCAGCAGCCAAGATCGCCAAGAGACCCAGTACTTC; cdr3_aa: CASSQDRQETQYF
v_call: TRBV5-1; clone_size: .; d_call: TRBD2; j_call: TRBJ2-1; cdr3_nt: TGCGCCAGCAGCGCAGGACTAGCGGGAGCCTCCTACAATGAGCAGTTCTTC; cdr3_aa: CASSAGLAGASYNEQFF
v_call: TRBV7-2; clone_size: .; d_call: TRBD2; j_call: TRBJ2-5; cdr3_nt: TGTGCCAGCAGTCCAAATAGCGGGAGCAGAGAGACCCAGTACTTC; cdr3_aa: CASSPNSGSRETQYF
v_call: TRBV12-3/TRBV12-4; clone_size: .; d_call: .; j_call: TRBJ1-6; cdr3_nt: TGTGCCAGCAGTCAACAGGTGTATTCACCCCTCCACTTT; cdr3_aa: CASSQQVYSPLHF
v_call: TRBV4-1; clone_size: .; d_call: .; j_call: TRBJ2-1; cdr3_nt: TGCGCCAGCAGCCAAGGGGCGGGACGGCAGTTCTTC; cdr3_aa: CASSQGAGRQFF
v_call: TRBV11-3; clone_size: few; d_call: .; j_call: TRBJ2-2; cdr3_nt: TGTGCCAGCAGCCCCCCAGGGCGCACCGGGGAGCTGTTTTTT; cdr3_aa: CASSPPGRTGELFF
v_call: TRBV14; clone_size: few; d_call: TRBD1; j_call: TRBJ2-7; cdr3_nt: TGTGCCAGCAGCCAAGTAGGACAGGGCCTTTACGAGCAGTACTTC; cdr3_aa: CASSQVGQGLYEQYF
v_call: TRBV19; clone_size: .; d_call: TRBD1; j_call: TRBJ2-1; cdr3_nt: TGTGCCAGTAGTACCTCCCTCGACAGGGGCGGCAATGAGCAGTTCTTC; cdr3_aa: CASSTSLDRGGNEQFF
v_call: TRBV11-2; clone_size: few; d_call: TRBD1; j_call: TRBJ1-1; cdr3_nt: TGTGCCAGCAGCGGACAGGCCAACACTGAAGCTTTCTTT; cdr3_aa: CASSGQANTEAFF
v_call: TRBV6-5; clone_size: .; d_call: .; j_call: TRBJ1-1; cdr3_nt: TGTGCCAGCAGCCCAGGGTCGGTAGGCACTGAAGCTTTCTTT; cdr3_aa: CASSPGSVGTEAFF
v_call: TRBV7-3; clone_size: few; d_call: .; j_call: TRBJ1-1; cdr3_nt: TGTGCCAGCAGCTTCGGCGAGGGGAACACTGAAGCTTTCTTT; cdr3_aa: CASSFGEGNTEAFF
v_call: TRBV19; clone_size: .; d_call: TRBD2; j_call: TRBJ2-7; cdr3_nt: TGTGCCAGTAGTATTCACCTTCGCGGGAGTGGTGCCTACGAGCAGTACTTC; cdr3_aa: CASSIHLRGSGAYEQYF
v_call: TRBV15; clone_size: .; d_call: TRBD2; j_call: TRBJ2-5; cdr3_nt: TGTGCCACCAGCAGGGTATCGACTAGCGGGAGAGAGACCCAGTACTTC; cdr3_aa: CATSRVSTSGRETQYF
v_call: TRBV2; clone_size: .; d_call: .; j_call: TRBJ2-5; cdr3_nt: TGTGCCAGCAAGCTAAAAGAGACCCAGTACTTC; cdr3_aa: CASKLKETQYF
v_call: TRBV28; clone_size: once; d_call: TRBD1; j_call: TRBJ2-3; cdr3_nt: TGTGCCAGCAGTTCCAATGGGGCAGGGGGCAATGTGGGTACGCAGTATTTT; cdr3_aa: CASSSNGAGGNVGTQYF
v_call: TRBV20-1; clone_size: .; d_call: .; j_call: TRBJ1-2; cdr3_nt: TGCAGTGCTAGTCCAGGGCTTTCTGGCTACACCTTC; cdr3_aa: CSASPGLSGYTF
v_call: TRBV4-3; clone_size: few; d_call: TRBD1; j_call: TRBJ2-7; cdr3_nt: TGCGCCAGCAGCCAGCAGACAGGGGGCTTGGACGAGCAGTACTTC; cdr3_aa: CASSQQTGGLDEQYF
v_call: TRBV6-5; clone_size: .; d_call: TRBD1; j_call: TRBJ1-1; cdr3_nt: TGTGCCAGCAGTAGACAGGGTGGATACACTGAAGCTTTCTTT; cdr3_aa: CASSRQGGYTEAFF
v_call: TRBV18; clone_size: .; d_call: .; j_call: TRBJ1-1; cdr3_nt: TGTGCCAGCTCACCATGGGGAGCCGAGGCTGAAGCTTTCTTT; cdr3_aa: CASSPWGAEAEAFF
v_call: TRBV19; clone_size: .; d_call: TRBD1; j_call: TRBJ1-1; cdr3_nt: TGTGCCAGTAGTTCGCCGACAGGGAGAGCCACTGAAGCTTTCTTT; cdr3_aa: CASSSPTGRATEAFF
v_call: TRBV5-1; clone_size: once; d_call: .; j_call: TRBJ1-4; cdr3_nt: TGCGCCAGCAGATTCGACGGAGCGGAAAAACTGTTTTTT; cdr3_aa: CASRFDGAEKLFF
v_call: TRBV7-9; clone_size: .; d_call: TRBD1; j_call: TRBJ1-2; cdr3_nt: TGTGCCAGCAGCCGTGGACAGGGGGCATCTAAGGGCTACACCTTC; cdr3_aa: CASSRGQGASKGYTF
v_call: TRBV7-2; clone_size: .; d_call: .; j_call: TRBJ1-4; cdr3_nt: TGTGCCAGCAGCACGTACAGGGCGAGGAATGAAAAACTGTTTTTT; cdr3_aa: CASSTYRARNEKLFF
v_call: TRBV4-3; clone_size: .; d_call: TRBD2; j_call: TRBJ2-1; cdr3_nt: TGCGCCAGCAGCCAAGCTAATAGCGGGATGGGGGGGGCGAGGGATGAGCAGTTCTTC; cdr3_aa: CASSQANSGMGGARDEQFF
v_call: TRBV7-9; clone_size: .; d_call: TRBD1; j_call: TRBJ1-1; cdr3_nt: TGTGCCAGCAGCCCGCGGACAGGGGGTGGGAACACTGAAGCTTTCTTT; cdr3_aa: CASSPRTGGGNTEAFF
v_call: TRBV7-8; clone_size: .; d_call: TRBD2; j_call: TRBJ2-7; cdr3_nt: TGTGCCAGCAGCTTAGGGGGGACTACGGGCTACGAGCAGTACTTC; cdr3_aa: CASSLGGTTGYEQYF
v_call: TRBV3-1/TRBV3-2; clone_size: .; d_call: TRBD1; j_call: TRBJ2-7; cdr3_nt: TGTGCCAGCAGCCCCCCACGGGGACAGCCCTACGAGCAGTACTTC; cdr3_aa: CASSPPRGQPYEQYF
v_call: TRBV5-4; clone_size: .; d_call: TRBD2; j_call: TRBJ2-7; cdr3_nt: TGTGCCAGCAGCTTGGCCGGGGGTAGCGGGAGGGACGAGCAGTACTTC; cdr3_aa: CASSLAGGSGRDEQYF
v_call: TRBV2; clone_size: .; d_call: TRBD2; j_call: TRBJ2-3; cdr3_nt: TGTGCCACCAGAGGGACTAGCGGATACACAGATACGCAGTATTTT; cdr3_aa: CATRGTSGYTDTQYF
v_call: TRBV30; clone_size: .; d_call: .; j_call: TRBJ1-2; cdr3_nt: TGTGCCTGGACAGGAGGGAACTATGGCTACACCTTC; cdr3_aa: CAWTGGNYGYTF
v_call: TRBV12-3/TRBV12-4; clone_size: few; d_call: .; j_call: TRBJ1-2; cdr3_nt: TGTGCCACCCCGGGAGAGGGAGGGTATGGCTACACCTTC; cdr3_aa: CATPGEGGYGYTF
v_call: TRBV25-1; clone_size: .; d_call: .; j_call: TRBJ2-2; cdr3_nt: TGTGCCAGCAAGGGGGGGACCGGGGAGCTGTTTTTT; cdr3_aa: CASKGGTGELFF
v_call: TRBV2; clone_size: .; d_call: .; j_call: TRBJ2-7; cdr3_nt: TGTGCCAGCAGTGAAGACAGGGTCGGCGAGCAGTACTTC; cdr3_aa: CASSEDRVGEQYF
v_call: TRBV14; clone_size: .; d_call: .; j_call: TRBJ1-4; cdr3_nt: TGTGCCAGCAGCCCCTTAGCTGGAGGGGTATATGAAAAACTGTTTTTT; cdr3_aa: CASSPLAGGVYEKLFF
v_call: TRBV5-1; clone_size: .; d_call: .; j_call: TRBJ1-1; cdr3_nt: TGCGCCAGCAGGTACGGTGGGGAGCTCACTGAAGCTTTCTTT; cdr3_aa: CASRYGGELTEAFF
v_call: TRBV6-6; clone_size: .; d_call: TRBD2; j_call: TRBJ2-1; cdr3_nt: TGTGCCAGCGATAGAGCTCTAGCGGGAGTGTCTGAGCAGTTCTTC; cdr3_aa: CASDRALAGVSEQFF
v_call: TRBV6-5; clone_size: .; d_call: .; j_call: TRBJ1-2; cdr3_nt: TGTGCCAGCAGCCGCGGCCCGGACAGAAACTATGGCTACACCTTC; cdr3_aa: CASSRGPDRNYGYTF
v_call: TRBV11-2; clone_size: .; d_call: .; j_call: TRBJ1-3; cdr3_nt: TGTGCCAGCAGCTTAGGAGCGGGTTCAGCGGGAAACACCATATATTTT; cdr3_aa: CASSLGAGSAGNTIYF
v_call: TRBV19; clone_size: once; d_call: TRBD1; j_call: TRBJ2-1; cdr3_nt: TGTGCCAGTAGAAAAGACAGGGGGCAATCCTTCAATGAGCAGTTCTTC; cdr3_aa: CASRKDRGQSFNEQFF
v_call: TRBV21-1; clone_size: .; d_call: .; j_call: TRBJ1-3; cdr3_nt: TGTGCCAGCAGCAAAGAGGACAGCGAAGCTGGAAACACCATATATTTT; cdr3_aa: CASSKEDSEAGNTIYF
v_call: TRBV5-1; clone_size: .; d_call: TRBD2; j_call: TRBJ2-1; cdr3_nt: TGCGCCAGCAGCTTGGGTCGACTAGCGGGAGACTATGAGCAGTTCTTC; cdr3_aa: CASSLGRLAGDYEQFF
v_call: TRBV28; clone_size: .; d_call: TRBD1; j_call: TRBJ1-3; cdr3_nt: TGTGCCAGCTCTGGACAGGGTCTAAGGGCTGGAAACACCATATATTTT; cdr3_aa: CASSGQGLRAGNTIYF
v_call: TRBV7-2; clone_size: .; d_call: .; j_call: TRBJ2-2; cdr3_nt: TGTGCCAGCAGCTTGAGTAACACCGGGGAGCTGTTTTTT; cdr3_aa: CASSLSNTGELFF
v_call: TRBV19; clone_size: once; d_call: TRBD1; j_call: TRBJ2-7; cdr3_nt: TGTGCCAGTAGTATGCGGGGACAGGGACCCTACGAGCAGTACTTC; cdr3_aa: CASSMRGQGPYEQYF
v_call: TRBV28; clone_size: .; d_call: TRBD2; j_call: TRBJ2-7; cdr3_nt: TGTGCCAGCAGTTTAAGTCCTAGCGGGAGTTACGAGCAGTACTTC; cdr3_aa: CASSLSPSGSYEQYF
v_call: TRBV30; clone_size: .; d_call: .; j_call: TRBJ2-5; cdr3_nt: TGTGCCTGGGGAACCGACAGGGGAGGGGGAGAGACCCAGTACTTC; cdr3_aa: CAWGTDRGGGETQYF
v_call: TRBV6-1; clone_size: .; d_call: TRBD1; j_call: TRBJ1-1; cdr3_nt: TGTGCCAGCAGTGAGCGACAGGGGGTAACTGAAGCTTTCTTT; cdr3_aa: CASSERQGVTEAFF
v_call: TRBV7-9; clone_size: .; d_call: TRBD2; j_call: TRBJ2-7; cdr3_nt: TGTGCCAGCAGCCTGAGCGGGAGTATTCGCGAGCAGTACTTC; cdr3_aa: CASSLSGSIREQYF
v_call: TRBV27; clone_size: .; d_call: .; j_call: TRBJ2-1; cdr3_nt: TGTGCCAGCAGTTTAATGGGGAGTGGGGTCCACAATGAGCAGTTCTTC; cdr3_aa: CASSLMGSGVHNEQFF
v_call: TRBV28; clone_size: .; d_call: .; j_call: TRBJ1-1; cdr3_nt: TGTGCCAGCAGTTTACAGGGGCTGGACACTGAAGCTTTCTTT; cdr3_aa: CASSLQGLDTEAFF